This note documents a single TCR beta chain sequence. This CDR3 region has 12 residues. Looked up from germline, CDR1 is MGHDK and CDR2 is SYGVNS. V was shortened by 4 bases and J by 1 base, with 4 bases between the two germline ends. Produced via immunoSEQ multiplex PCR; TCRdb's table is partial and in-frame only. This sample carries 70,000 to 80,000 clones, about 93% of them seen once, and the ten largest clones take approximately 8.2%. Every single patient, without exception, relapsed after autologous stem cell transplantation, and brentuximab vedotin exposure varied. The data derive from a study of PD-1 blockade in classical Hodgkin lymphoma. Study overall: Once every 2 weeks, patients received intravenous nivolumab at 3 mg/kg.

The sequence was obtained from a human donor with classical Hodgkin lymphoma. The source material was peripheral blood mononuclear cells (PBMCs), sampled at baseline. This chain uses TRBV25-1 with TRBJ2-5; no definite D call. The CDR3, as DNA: TGTGCCAGCAGTGGCTTCCAAGAGACCCAGTACTTC. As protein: CASSGFQETQYF.